The rows below give T cell receptor beta chains drawn from one sample of a study of Ad26.COV2.S vaccination and SARS-CoV-2 variants. The table came from immunoSEQ multiplex PCR; TCRdb's copy has only in-frame clones and leaves some out. The sample yields roughly 410,000 clones, approximately 83% seen once. The sequencing used peripheral blood, collected in a trial of Ad26.COV2.S vaccine versus placebo. Every receptor here comes from a person aged 18-65 years who received the Ad26.COV2.S COVID-19 vaccine or a placebo. CDR3s include the opening cysteine and the closing phenylalanine or tryptophan. D genes are given only for firm matches. Clone size is stated in some rows and not others, as once, few, many or a class when expanded.

14	TRBV7-3	once	TRBJ1-2	-	TGTGCCAGCAGCTTAAGGCCCCAGGGACATGGCTACACCTTC	CASSLRPQGHGYTF
14	TRBV11-3	-	TRBJ1-4	-	TGTGCCAGCAGCTTAGGGGCAGGCAAGGAAAAACTGTTTTTT	CASSLGAGKEKLFF
15	TRBV4-3	-	TRBJ1-2	-	TGCGCCAGCAGCCAAGATAGATATCGGCAGAATGGCTACACCTTC	CASSQDRYRQNGYTF
15	TRBV19	-	TRBJ2-3	TRBD2	TGTGCCAGTAGTATAATTCGGGGGGACACAGATACGCAGTATTTT	CASSIIRGDTDTQYF
12	TRBV6-5	-	TRBJ1-2	-	TGTGCCAGCAGGGACAGCCTCTATGGCTACACCTTC	CASRDSLYGYTF
15	TRBV19	-	TRBJ2-4	-	TGTGCCAGTAGGGTAACGGGCGGTAATGGAAACATTCAGTACTTC	CASRVTGGNGNIQYF
19	TRBV19	-	TRBJ2-3	-	TGTGCCAGTAGTAAAGAAGGGACCTCCACCACCACCTTAAGAGATACGCAGTATTTT	CASSKEGTSTTTLRDTQYF
12	TRBV7-7	few	TRBJ2-2	-	TGTGCCAGCAGCCCCAATCCCGGGGAGCTGTTTTTT	CASSPNPGELFF
13	TRBV5-1	few	TRBJ2-7	-	TGCGCCAGCAGCCCTGACAGATCCTACGAGCAGTACTTC	CASSPDRSYEQYF
15	TRBV27	-	TRBJ2-7	-	TGTGCCAGCAGTTTTGGGTTGCCGCCCAGCTACGAGCAGTACTTC	CASSFGLPPSYEQYF
13	TRBV15	-	TRBJ2-1	-	TGTGCCACCAGCCCGGGAATCCTAAGTGAGCAGTTCTTC	CATSPGILSEQFF
13	TRBV6-5	-	TRBJ2-4	-	TGTGCCAGCAGTTCGGGGGAACAGGGAATTCAGTACTTC	CASSSGEQGIQYF
17	TRBV27	-	TRBJ1-6	-	TGTGCCAGCAGTTTATATCTCAGGGGATCCTATAATTCACCCCTCCACTTT	CASSLYLRGSYNSPLHF
15	TRBV25-1	once	TRBJ2-1	-	TGTGCCAGCAGTCCCCTTGGCGCGGGTTACAATGAGCAGTTCTTC	CASSPLGAGYNEQFF
13	TRBV2	-	TRBJ1-6	-	TGTGCCAGCAGTGGGGCCAGCGATTCACCCCTCCACTTT	CASSGASDSPLHF
14	TRBV7-9	-	TRBJ2-5	TRBD2	TGTGCCAGCAGCCAGGGACTAGCCCAAGAGACCCAGTACTTC	CASSQGLAQETQYF
14	TRBV27	-	TRBJ1-5	-	TGTGCCAGCAGTTTAATTCGGGGGGGGGAGCCCCAGCATTTT	CASSLIRGGEPQHF
15	TRBV5-4	-	TRBJ2-3	-	TGTGCCAGCAGCCCCCGAGGGGGTCGCACAGATACGCAGTATTTT	CASSPRGGRTDTQYF
13	TRBV19	-	TRBJ1-4	-	TGTGCCAGTAGTATAGTACGGAATGAAAAACTGTTTTTT	CASSIVRNEKLFF
13	TRBV6-1	few	TRBJ2-1	TRBD2	TGTGCCAGCAGTGATAGCTTGGCGGGAGGGGTGCTCTTC	CASSDSLAGGVLF
14	TRBV2	once	TRBJ2-1	-	TGTGCCAGCAGTGGGGGGGCCTTCATCAATGAGCAGTTCTTC	CASSGGAFINEQFF
13	TRBV19	-	TRBJ2-1	TRBD1	TGTGCCAGTAGTGCCTGGACAGGGGATGAGCAGTTCTTC	CASSAWTGDEQFF
12	TRBV30	-	TRBJ1-5	-	TGTGCCTGGAGTGTCCGCAATCAGCCCCAGCATTTT	CAWSVRNQPQHF
14	TRBV10-3	once	TRBJ1-5	TRBD1	TGTGCCGCCGGGACAGGGTATAGCAATCAGCCCCAGCATTTT	CAAGTGYSNQPQHF
13	TRBV7-3	-	TRBJ1-2	TRBD1	TGTGCCAGCAGCCAGACAGGGGTCGATGGCTACACCTTC	CASSQTGVDGYTF
12	TRBV3-1/TRBV3-2	-	TRBJ2-1	-	TGTGCCAGCAAAACGTTCGGCGATGAGCAGTTCTTC	CASKTFGDEQFF
15	TRBV6-4	-	TRBJ2-7	-	TGTGCCAGCATGGTGACGGGAGAAGGGGACCACGAGCAGTACTTC	CASMVTGEGDHEQYF
17	TRBV25-1	-	TRBJ1-3	-	TGTGCCAGCAGTGACCATGTCCCAGGGGCGCCGGGAAACACCATATATTTT	CASSDHVPGAPGNTIYF
15	TRBV4-2	-	TRBJ1-3	-	TGTGCCAGCAGCCAGTCCAGGACAACTGGAAACACCATATATTTT	CASSQSRTTGNTIYF
15	TRBV19	-	TRBJ2-5	TRBD2	TGTGCCAGTAGTTCGTCCGGGGGGATGGGCGAGACCCAGTACTTC	CASSSSGGMGETQYF
15	TRBV18	-	TRBJ1-2	-	TGTGCCAGCTCACCCCTGGACCTCCAAGGGGGGGGCTACACCTTC	CASSPLDLQGGGYTF
15	TRBV6-5	-	TRBJ1-1	-	TGTGCCAGCAGTTATCAAGGCTTTATGAACACTGAAGCTTTCTTT	CASSYQGFMNTEAFF
13	TRBV18	few	TRBJ2-1	-	TGTGCCAGCTCACCAGGCGTTGGCAATGAGCAGTTCTTC	CASSPGVGNEQFF
13	TRBV29-1	-	TRBJ1-2	-	TGCAGCGTCGTGACGGGGCAGGGCTATGGCTACACCTTC	CSVVTGQGYGYTF
13	TRBV29-1	-	TRBJ1-1	-	TGCAGCGTTGCGGGACTAATGAACACTGAAGCTTTCTTT	CSVAGLMNTEAFF
18	TRBV5-1	-	TRBJ2-3	-	TGCGCCAGCAGCTTGGGATCTGGCGGGGGCCATGGCACAGATACGCAGTATTTT	CASSLGSGGGHGTDTQYF
14	TRBV29-1	-	TRBJ1-2	TRBD1	TGCAGCGTTGAAGAGACAGGGGCTAACTATGGCTACACCTTC	CSVEETGANYGYTF
13	TRBV7-3	once	TRBJ2-2	-	TGTGCCAGCAGCTTAGACAGGTCCAGGGAGCTGTTTTTT	CASSLDRSRELFF
13	TRBV11-3	-	TRBJ2-1	-	TGTGCCAGCAGCCGGACAGACTACAATGAGCAGTTCTTC	CASSRTDYNEQFF
17	TRBV9	-	TRBJ1-3	-	TGTGCCAGCAGCGTATTCGGGGACCCCCGCTCTGGAAACACCATATATTTT	CASSVFGDPRSGNTIYF
14	TRBV21-1	-	TRBJ1-3	-	TGTGCCAGCCTGAGGTGGGATGCTGGAAACACCATATATTTT	CASLRWDAGNTIYF
15	TRBV4-3	-	TRBJ2-4	-	TGCGCCAGCAGCCAAGTGCGCCGCAAGCAAAACATTCAGTACTTC	CASSQVRRKQNIQYF